This T cell receptor (beta chain) came from a study of control samples from healthy donors and cancer patients. Assay: immunoSEQ multiplex PCR; the TCRdb copy retains only in-frame clones and omits some. The sample lists about 140,000 clones; roughly 89% were seen once. The sample comprised blood. The receptor's source is a man younger than 35 in good health.

In DNA, the CDR3 is TGTGCCAGCAGCTTAGGGGTGAACTATGGCTACACCTTC. This gives the protein CASSLGVNYGYTF. The chain couples TRBV7-2 to TRBJ1-2; D is unresolved. This CDR3 contains 13 residues. V lost 1 base to trimming and J lost 2 bases, with 5 bases between them. The germline V gene has CDR1 SGHTA and CDR2 FQGNSA.